Listed here are 6 T cell receptor beta chains from one sample, sequenced in a study of T cell responses to AZD1222 COVID-19 vaccine. Measured with immunoSEQ multiplex PCR; TCRdb has only the in-frame clones, and not every one. The sample includes approximately 170,000 clones, roughly 90% of them seen just once. Here the sequenced sample was peripheral blood, taken on day 0 of AZD1222 vaccination. The receptors were sampled from an adult in good health.

V and J are TRBV4-2 and TRBJ2-7; no firm D call. This CDR3 is built from 12 residues. Germline CDR1 reads LGHNA; CDR2 reads YNFKEQ. Trimming cost V 2 bases and J 3 bases, with 5 bases left between them. CDR3 in DNA: TGTGCCAGCAGCCAAACACGCTACGAGCAGTACTTC. The encoded protein is CASSQTRYEQYF.

V is TRBV18 and J is TRBJ1-1; no reliable D call. The V end lost 0 bases, the J end lost 1 base, and 9 bases lay between the germline ends. The CDR3 is 15 residues long. The germline V gene has CDR1 KGHSH and CDR2 LQKENI. CDR3 sequence: CASSPPGLGNTEAFF. The CDR3 region has the DNA TGTGCCAGCTCACCACCAGGGCTAGGGAACACTGAAGCTTTCTTT. Variable domain in full (rest from reference TRBV18 and TRBJ1-1): NAGVMQNPRHLVRRRGQEARLRCSPMKGHSHVYWYRQLPEEGLKFMVYLQKENIIDESGMPKERFSAEFPKEGPSILRIQQVVRGDSAAYFCASSPPGLGNTEAFFGQGTRLTVV.

This chain uses TRBV3-1 (or the pseudogene TRBV3-2) with TRBJ2-7; D may be TRBD1 or TRBD2 (6 bases each). The V gene's germline CDR1 is LGHDT and CDR2 YNNKEL (reference sequence). Trimming took 4 bases from V and 6 from J, leaving 13 bases between them. The length of the CDR3 is 13 residues. The CDR3 DNA reads TGTGCCAGCAGCCCAACGGGGGCAGTCGAGCAGTACTTC. Translation: CASSPTGAVEQYF.

The chain carries TRBV4-2 and TRBJ2-1, with D tentatively TRBD2 (6 bases). The CDR3 is made up of 15 amino acids. Per germline, CDR1 LGHNA and CDR2 YNFKEQ. The germline V and J ends were trimmed by 1 base and 5 bases, with 12 bases remaining between them. The CDR3 here is CASSQAWGTDNEQFF. CDR3 in DNA: TGTGCCAGCAGCCAAGCTTGGGGGACTGACAATGAGCAGTTCTTC.

V gene TRBV19 combines with J gene TRBJ2-7; no reliable D call. The length of the CDR3 is 15 residues. Trimming stripped 0 bases from V and 7 bases from J, with 16 bases between. Per the germline V gene, CDR1 is LNHDA and CDR2 is SQIVND (reference sequence). The DNA of the CDR3 is TGTGCCAGTAGTATAGAACTCACAGTCCGGAGTGAGCAGTACTTC. Translated, it gives CASSIELTVRSEQYF.

V gene TRBV6-6 combines with J gene TRBJ2-7; D may be TRBD2 (6 bases). The CDR3 covers 11 residues. The germline gives CDR1 MNHNY, CDR2 SVGAGI (reference sequence). V lost 8 bases to trimming and J lost 4 bases, with 9 bases between them. The DNA for the CDR3 is TGTGCCAGCGCTGCGGGATACGAGCAGTACTTC. It encodes CASAAGYEQYF.